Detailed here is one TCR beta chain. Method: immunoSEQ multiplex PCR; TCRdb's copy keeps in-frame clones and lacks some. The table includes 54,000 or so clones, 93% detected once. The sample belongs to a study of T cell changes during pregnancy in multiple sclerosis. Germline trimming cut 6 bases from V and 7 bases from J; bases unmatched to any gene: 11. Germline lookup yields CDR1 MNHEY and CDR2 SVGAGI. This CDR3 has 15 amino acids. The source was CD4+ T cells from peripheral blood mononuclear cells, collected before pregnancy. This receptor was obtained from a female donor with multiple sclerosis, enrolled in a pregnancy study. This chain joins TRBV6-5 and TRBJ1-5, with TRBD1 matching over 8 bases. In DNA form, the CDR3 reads TGTGCCAGCAGCTCAAACCGGGACAGGCTCCAGCCCCAGCATTTT. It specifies CASSSNRDRLQPQHF.